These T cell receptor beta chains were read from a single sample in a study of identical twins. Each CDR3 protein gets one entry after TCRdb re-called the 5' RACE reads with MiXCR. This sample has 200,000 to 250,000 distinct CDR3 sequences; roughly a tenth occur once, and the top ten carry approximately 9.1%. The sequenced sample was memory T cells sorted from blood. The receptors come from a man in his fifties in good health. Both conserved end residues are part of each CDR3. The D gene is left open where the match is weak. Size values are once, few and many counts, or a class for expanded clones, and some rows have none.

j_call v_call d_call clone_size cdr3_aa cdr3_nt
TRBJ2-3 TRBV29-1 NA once CSVLTDHGDTQYF TGCAGCGTCTTAACCGACCACGGAGATACGCAGTATTTT
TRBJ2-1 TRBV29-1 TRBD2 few CSVEAGGRVYNEQFF TGCAGCGTTGAAGCCGGCGGGAGGGTATACAATGAGCAGTTCTTC
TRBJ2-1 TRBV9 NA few CASSVVGTQPNEQFF TGTGCCAGCAGCGTAGTCGGGACTCAGCCCAATGAGCAGTTCTTC
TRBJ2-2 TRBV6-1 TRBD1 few CASRSTGIPLAGELFF TGTGCCAGCAGATCGACAGGGATTCCCTTAGCCGGGGAGCTGTTTTTT
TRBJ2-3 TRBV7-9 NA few CASSLMGGGRNTDTQYF TGTGCCAGCAGCTTAATGGGTGGTGGCCGAAACACAGATACGCAGTATTTT
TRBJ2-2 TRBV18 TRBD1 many CASSSTGDTGELFF TGTGCCAGCTCATCTACAGGGGACACCGGGGAGCTGTTTTTT
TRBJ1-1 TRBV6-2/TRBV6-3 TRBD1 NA CASSYATLSGGRNTEAFF TGTGCCAGCAGTTACGCAACTCTTTCAGGGGGCAGGAACACTGAAGCTTTCTTT
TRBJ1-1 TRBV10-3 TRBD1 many CAISESTGQGISTEAFF TGTGCCATCAGTGAGTCGACGGGACAGGGGATCTCCACTGAAGCTTTCTTT
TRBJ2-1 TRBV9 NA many CASSVGDSLLTYNEQFF TGTGCCAGCAGCGTAGGGGACTCTCTTTTAACCTACAATGAGCAGTTCTTC
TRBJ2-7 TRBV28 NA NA CASSRGSAYEQYF TGTGCCAGCAGTAGGGGGAGTGCCTACGAGCAGTACTTC
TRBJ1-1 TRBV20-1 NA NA CSAVRGFNTEAFF TGCAGTGCTGTCAGGGGCTTTAACACTGAAGCTTTCTTT
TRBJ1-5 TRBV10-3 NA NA CAISEGQGGQPQHF TGTGCCATCAGTGAGGGGCAGGGCGGCCAGCCCCAGCATTTT
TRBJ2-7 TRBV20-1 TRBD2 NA CSARDVLRRESPYEQYF TGCAGTGCTAGAGATGTCCTGAGGCGGGAGTCACCCTACGAGCAGTACTTC
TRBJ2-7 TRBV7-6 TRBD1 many CASSTGQVHSSEQYF TGTGCCAGCAGCACAGGACAGGTACATTCCTCCGAGCAGTACTTC
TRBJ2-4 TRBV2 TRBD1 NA CASSRQGSTKNIQYF TGTGCCAGCAGTCGACAGGGGTCGACCAAAAACATTCAGTACTTC
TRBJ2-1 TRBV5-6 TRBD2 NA CASSPHWTSGYNEQFF TGTGCCAGCAGCCCTCACTGGACTAGCGGCTACAATGAGCAGTTCTTC
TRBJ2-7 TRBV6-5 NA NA CASSYEGSSYEQYF TGTGCCAGCAGTTACGAAGGAAGCTCCTACGAGCAGTACTTC
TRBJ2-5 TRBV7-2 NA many CASSLAPGGGTQYF TGTGCCAGCAGCTTAGCGCCCGGGGGCGGGACCCAGTACTTC
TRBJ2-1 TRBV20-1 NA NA CSARGGATNNEQFF TGCAGTGCCAGGGGAGGGGCTACTAACAATGAGCAGTTCTTC
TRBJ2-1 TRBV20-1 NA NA CSARGVPRGSSYNEQFF TGCAGTGCTAGAGGGGTCCCCAGGGGTTCCTCCTACAATGAGCAGTTCTTC
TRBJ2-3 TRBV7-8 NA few CASTRTGDTQYF TGTGCCAGCACCCGAACGGGGGATACGCAGTATTTT
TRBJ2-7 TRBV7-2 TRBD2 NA CASSRAGAYEQYF TGTGCCAGCAGCCGGGCGGGGGCCTACGAGCAGTACTTC
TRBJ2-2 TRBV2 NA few CASKDWNTGELFF TGTGCCAGCAAGGACTGGAACACCGGGGAGCTGTTTTTT
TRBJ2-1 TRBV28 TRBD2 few CASSLGLAGGVIEQFF TGTGCCAGCAGTTTAGGACTAGCGGGAGGAGTGATTGAGCAGTTCTTC
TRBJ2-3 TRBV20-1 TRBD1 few CSARDLAGGQTDTQYF TGCAGTGCTAGAGATTTGGCAGGGGGCCAAACAGATACGCAGTATTTT
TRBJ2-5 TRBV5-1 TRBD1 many CASSFNYGTGQETQYF TGCGCCAGCAGCTTCAACTATGGGACAGGACAAGAGACCCAGTACTTC
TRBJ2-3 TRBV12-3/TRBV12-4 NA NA CASSSGHTDTQYF TGTGCCAGCAGTTCAGGCCACACAGATACGCAGTATTTT
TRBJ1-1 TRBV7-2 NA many CASSLQRTSNTEAFF TGTGCCAGCAGCCTTCAAAGGACTTCTAACACTGAAGCTTTCTTT
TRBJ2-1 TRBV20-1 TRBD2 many CSAPGLAGGNEQFF TGCAGTGCCCCGGGACTAGCGGGAGGCAATGAGCAGTTCTTC
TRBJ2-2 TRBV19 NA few CASGPGTGRPNTGELFF TGTGCCAGTGGCCCAGGAACGGGACGCCCTAACACCGGGGAGCTGTTTTTT
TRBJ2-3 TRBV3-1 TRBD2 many CAKTGTSGMSCTDTQYF TGTGCCAAGACCGGGACTAGCGGGATGTCTTGCACAGATACGCAGTATTTT
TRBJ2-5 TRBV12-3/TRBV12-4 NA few CASSFRGSETQYF TGTGCCAGCAGTTTTCGAGGTTCGGAGACCCAGTACTTC
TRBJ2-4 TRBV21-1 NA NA CASSTVGASGSLAKNIQYF TGTGCCAGCAGCACGGTGGGGGCTAGCGGGAGCCTAGCCAAAAACATTCAGTACTTC
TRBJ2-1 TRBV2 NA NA CASSEGQLVYNEQFF TGTGCCAGCAGTGAAGGACAGTTGGTCTACAATGAGCAGTTCTTC
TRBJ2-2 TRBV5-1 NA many CASSGGASGGELFF TGCGCCAGCAGCGGCGGGGCCTCCGGCGGGGAGCTGTTTTTT
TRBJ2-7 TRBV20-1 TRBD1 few CSAEDRGTGEQYF TGCAGTGCTGAGGACAGGGGGACGGGTGAGCAGTACTTC
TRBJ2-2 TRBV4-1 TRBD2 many CASSPTSGFLTGELFF TGCGCCAGCAGCCCGACTAGCGGGTTTCTCACCGGGGAGCTGTTTTTT
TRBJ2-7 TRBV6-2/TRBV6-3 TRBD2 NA CASSYSISGLDEQYF TGTGCCAGCAGTTACTCGATCTCCGGACTAGACGAGCAGTACTTC
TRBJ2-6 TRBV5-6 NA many CASSSDAQILFSGANVLTF TGTGCCAGCAGCTCCGATGCCCAGATCCTCTTCTCTGGGGCCAACGTCCTGACTTTC